These 16 T cell receptor beta chains came from one sample sequenced in a study of PD-L1 blockade in urothelial cancer. Some clones are missing from TCRdb's copy, which holds only in-frame ones; the method was immunoSEQ multiplex PCR. The sample lists tens of thousands of clones, about 90% occurring once. The time point is: pretreatment peripheral blood. Sequences were derived from PBMCs, sampled around atezolizumab (anti-PD-L1) treatment. The source of these receptors is a woman older than 75 with urothelial cancer.

The V gene is TRBV7-9, the J gene TRBJ1-1; D gene uncertain. The CDR3 length is 13 residues. Germline CDR1 reads SEHNR; CDR2 reads FQNEAQ (reference sequence). Trimming took off 1 base at V and 3 bases at J, with 6 bases between the two ends. Here the CDR3 reads CASSLGGDTEAFF. CDR3 DNA: TGTGCCAGCAGCTTAGGCGGGGACACTGAAGCTTTCTTT.

The genes are TRBV6-1 and TRBJ2-1; 7 bases align to TRBD2. The V gene's germline CDR1 is MNHNS and CDR2 SASEGT. The J segment lost 6 bases and the V segment lost 3 bases, leaving 2 bases of the junction unmatched. This CDR3 comprises 13 residues. The chain's CDR3 is CASSEWGGNEQFF. CDR3 coding DNA: TGTGCCAGCAGTGAGTGGGGGGGCAATGAGCAGTTCTTC.

The V gene is TRBV19, the J gene TRBJ2-3; D is uncertain. Germline lookup yields CDR1 LNHDA and CDR2 SQIVND (reference sequence). This CDR3 contains 11 residues. V was trimmed by 6 bases and J by 8 bases, leaving 9 bases between them. Written as DNA, the CDR3 is TGTGCCAGTAGCTTCTCGGGTACGCAGTATTTT. It encodes CASSFSGTQYF. The whole variable domain, remainder taken from reference TRBV19 and TRBJ2-3, is DGGITQSPKYLFRKEGQNVTLSCEQNLNHDAMYWYRQDPGQGLRLIYYSQIVNDFQKGDIAEGYSVSREKKESFPLTVTSAQKNPTAFYLCASSFSGTQYFGPGTRLTVL.

The chain carries TRBV28 and TRBJ2-7; 7 nucleotides agree with TRBD1. Unmatched junction bases numbered 14, after V lost 3 bases and J lost 6 bases. In germline, CDR1 is MDHEN, CDR2 SYDVKM. The CDR3 spans 16 residues. The CDR3 DNA reads as TGTGCCAGCAGTTTTCCCTTTGGCCCGGACAGGTTCGAGCAGTACTTC. It translates to CASSFPFGPDRFEQYF. The whole variable domain, remainder taken from reference TRBV28 and TRBJ2-7, is DVKVTQSSRYLVKRTGEKVFLECVQDMDHENMFWYRQDPGLGLRLIYFSYDVKMKEKGDIPEGYSVSREKKERFSLILESASTNQTSMYLCASSFPFGPDRFEQYFGPGTRLTVT.

The chain couples TRBV19 to TRBJ1-3; D not certain. Germline CDR1 LNHDA, CDR2 SQIVND (reference sequence). V gave up 7 bases and J gave up 8 bases, with 15 bases separating them. The CDR3 spans 13 residues. In DNA form, the CDR3 reads TGTGCCAGTAAGAACACGGGAGCGGACACCATATATTTT. Translated: CASKNTGADTIYF. The entire variable domain, with the rest obtained from reference TRBV19 and TRBJ1-3, is as follows: DGGITQSPKYLFRKEGQNVTLSCEQNLNHDAMYWYRQDPGQGLRLIYYSQIVNDFQKGDIAEGYSVSREKKESFPLTVTSAQKNPTAFYLCASKNTGADTIYFGEGSWLTVV.

This chain links TRBV11-2 with TRBJ1-2; D is unresolved. Trimming took off 0 bases at V and 5 bases at J, with 4 bases between the two ends. The CDR3 sequence is 12 residues long. Germline CDR1 SGHAT, CDR2 FQNNGV. This CDR3 is CASSLEEYGYTF. The DNA of the CDR3 is TGTGCCAGCAGCTTAGAAGAGTATGGCTACACCTTC.

The chain has TRBV28 and TRBJ1-1; 8 nucleotides align to TRBD1. CDR3 length equals 16 residues. V gave up 5 bases and J gave up 1 base; unmatched junction bases: 9. Germline CDR1 and CDR2: MDHEN and SYDVKM. The CDR3 nucleotides read TGTGCCAGCAGTCCCCTGGGACAGGTGAAGAACACTGAAGCTTTCTTT. Its protein product is CASSPLGQVKNTEAFF. Supplemented by reference TRBV28 and TRBJ1-1, the full variable domain reads DVKVTQSSRYLVKRTGEKVFLECVQDMDHENMFWYRQDPGLGLRLIYFSYDVKMKEKGDIPEGYSVSREKKERFSLILESASTNQTSMYLCASSPLGQVKNTEAFFGQGTRLTVV.

The chain has TRBV18 and TRBJ2-7, with D maybe TRBD1 (5 bases). Germline lookup yields CDR1 KGHSH and CDR2 LQKENI. V was pared by 0 bases and J by 5 bases, with 11 bases between. CDR3 length: 14 amino acids. This chain's CDR3 is CASSPPRGQHEQYF. CDR3 in DNA: TGTGCCAGCTCACCACCAAGGGGCCAACACGAGCAGTACTTC.

V gene TRBV7-8 combines with J gene TRBJ2-1; 7 bases are shared with TRBD2. Germline CDR1 is SGHVS and CDR2 is FQNEAQ. The CDR3 is 15 amino acids. J lost 0 bases, V lost 7 bases, and 6 bases had no gene match. The CDR3 protein is CASTASGRSYNEQFF. The DNA for the CDR3 is TGTGCCAGCACAGCTAGCGGTCGCTCCTACAATGAGCAGTTCTTC.

This chain links TRBV11-3 with TRBJ2-1; TRBD2 aligns across 14 bases. The CDR3 loop spans 15 amino acids. V was clipped by 0 bases and J by 12 bases; unmatched bases: 4. Per the germline V gene, CDR1 is SGHNT and CDR2 is YENEEA. In DNA form, the CDR3 reads TGTGCCAGCAGCTTAGATGGGACTAGCGGGAGAGGGCAGTTCTTC. Translating gives CASSLDGTSGRGQFF.

This clone showed up just a few times. The rearrangement uses TRBV7-2 and TRBJ1-2, with 7 bases identical to TRBD1. The CDR3 is 15 residues long. The V segment lost 5 bases and the J segment 2 bases; nucleotides outside the gene matches: 8. Per the germline V gene, CDR1 is SGHTA and CDR2 is FQGNSA. The CDR3 region has the DNA TGTGCCAGCAGCCCGGACAGGCGATCCAACTATGGCTACACCTTC. Encoded protein: CASSPDRRSNYGYTF.

The chain uses TRBV5-1 and TRBJ2-1, with TRBD2 matching 8 bases. J was trimmed by 1 base and V by 6 bases; bases with no gene match: 6. CDR1 and CDR2 (germline): SGHRS, YFSETQ. This CDR3 contains 15 residues. The CDR3, as DNA: TGCGCCAGCACCGTGGAGCGGGGGTCCTACAATGAGCAGTTCTTC. It is translated as CASTVERGSYNEQFF.

The CDR3 is CASTSGLAGVGVPDTQYF. In DNA form, the CDR3 reads TGTGCCAGCACCTCCGGACTAGCGGGAGTTGGGGTGCCAGATACGCAGTATTTT. The chain uses TRBV7-9 and TRBJ2-3; 13 nucleotides match TRBD2. Germline CDR1 reads SEHNR; CDR2 reads FQNEAQ (reference sequence). The V segment lost 7 bases and the J segment 4 bases; nucleotides outside the gene matches: 14. The CDR3 consists of 18 residues.

The CDR3 loop is CASSQGLAGGETQYF. The CDR3 region has the DNA TGCGCCAGCAGCCAAGGACTAGCGGGAGGAGAGACCCAGTACTTC. The rearrangement joins TRBV4-1 to TRBJ2-5, with 13 bases matching TRBD2. The J segment lost 4 bases and the V segment lost 1 base, leaving 0 bases of the junction unmatched. CDR3 length: 15 amino acids. The germline gives CDR1 MGHRA, CDR2 YSYEKL.

In this sample, this clone turned up once. The V call is TRBV4-2, the J call TRBJ2-7; the D gene is possibly TRBD1 (5 bases). This CDR3 is built from 18 residues. CDR1 and CDR2 (germline): LGHNA, YNFKEQ. Trimming took off 0 bases at V and 5 bases at J, with 23 bases between the two ends. The DNA of the CDR3 is TGTGCCAGCAGCCAAGATGCTCCCAGGGTGGGTCAGAAAAACGAGCAGTACTTC. It yields the protein CASSQDAPRVGQKNEQYF.

This clone was observed a single time. The chain joins TRBV19 to TRBJ1-5; possibly TRBD1 for D (5 bases). The CDR3 is 14 amino acids. The V gene lost 7 bases and the J gene lost 1 base, with 11 bases spanning the gap. CDR1 and CDR2 (germline): LNHDA, SQIVND (reference sequence). The CDR3 DNA reads TGTGCCAGTAACTTCCGGGGGAGCAATCAGCCCCAGCATTTT. Its translation is CASNFRGSNQPQHF.